These 10 T cell receptor beta chains originate from one sample sequenced in a study of OX40 agonist ivuxolimab in advanced cancers. The repertoire was sequenced with immunoSEQ multiplex PCR; TCRdb's copy has only in-frame clones and lacks some. The top ten clones hold more than 0.9% of a sample with around 56,000 clones, about 85% of them seen once. The source was CD4+ or CD8+ T cells sorted from blood, collected in a trial of the OX40 agonist ivuxolimab. The receptor set was obtained from an adult with an advanced solid tumor such as melanoma, head and neck, liver or kidney cancer.

The rearrangement links TRBV7-2 to TRBJ1-5; D might be TRBD1 (5 bases). The CDR3 totals 15 residues. Germline V lookup: CDR1 SGHTA, CDR2 FQGNSA. The ends were cut back, 5 bases at V and 0 bases at J, with 11 bases in the middle. The CDR3 coding sequence is TGTGCCAGCAGCGCATACGACAGTAGCAATCAGCCCCAGCATTTT. It specifies CASSAYDSSNQPQHF. The whole variable domain, remainder taken from reference TRBV7-2 and TRBJ1-5, is GAGVSQSPSNKVTEKGKDVELRCDPISGHTALYWYRQSLGQGLEFLIYFQGNSAPDKSGLPSDRFSAERTGGSVSTLTIQRTQQEDSAVYLCASSAYDSSNQPQHFGDGTRLSIL.

The chain recombines TRBV25-1 with TRBJ1-2; D unresolved. Germline CDR1 MGHDK, CDR2 SYGVNS. Trimming removed 6 bases at V and 9 bases at J, with 14 bases between. This CDR3 comprises 12 residues. The CDR3 nucleotides read TGTGCCAGCAGCCTTGGGAAGGACCGCTACACCTTC. It is translated as CASSLGKDRYTF.

This clone was seen more than once but under ten times. The V and J genes are TRBV29-1 and TRBJ1-4; TRBD1 matches 8 bases. From germline, CDR1 is SQVTM and CDR2 ANQGSEA. The CDR3 is 14 residues long. J lost 12 bases, V lost 7 bases, and 16 bases had no gene match. CDR3 region: CSASKTMTGEQLFF. CDR3 nucleotides: TGCAGCGCATCGAAAACCATGACAGGGGAACAACTGTTTTTT.

This chain connects TRBV14 to TRBJ2-2; D ambiguous. Per the germline V gene, CDR1 is SGHDN and CDR2 is FVKESK. Trimming removed 2 bases at V and 6 bases at J, with 4 bases between. This CDR3 is built from 12 residues. For the CDR3, the DNA is TGTGCCAGCAGCCAATTCTCCGGGGAGCTGTTTTTT. This gives the protein CASSQFSGELFF.

CDR3 region: CASSASTGPGRNEQFF. CDR3 DNA sequence: TGTGCCAGCAGTGCCTCGACTGGGCCGGGGCGCAATGAGCAGTTCTTC. The rearrangement uses TRBV6-1 and TRBJ2-1; tentatively, D is TRBD1 or TRBD2 (5 bases each). V was pared by 4 bases and J by 6 bases, with 19 bases between. CDR3 length: 16 amino acids. The germline V gene encodes CDR1 MNHNS and CDR2 SASEGT.

The CDR3 is CASSPSVNTEAFF. The CDR3 coding sequence is TGCGCCAGCAGCCCCTCAGTGAACACTGAAGCTTTCTTT. This sequence joins TRBV5-1 and TRBJ1-1; D remains ambiguous. The V end was cut by 4 bases, the J end by 0 bases, with 7 bases between. This CDR3 has 13 residues. In germline, CDR1 is SGHRS, CDR2 YFSETQ.

The gene calls are TRBV5-3 and TRBJ2-1; 10 positions agree with TRBD2. TRBV5-3 is classed as an ORF, of uncertain function. This CDR3 contains 15 residues. V was pared by 0 bases and J by 5 bases, with 2 bases of the junction left unmatched. The CDR3 here is CARSLDLAGDNEQFF. The CDR3 coding sequence is TGTGCCAGAAGCTTGGATCTAGCGGGGGACAATGAGCAGTTCTTC.

This clone occurred once. The V gene is TRBV29-1, the J gene TRBJ1-5; perhaps TRBD1 as D (5 bases). The germline V gene has CDR1 SQVTM and CDR2 ANQGSEA. Trimming took off 4 bases at V and 2 bases at J, with 9 bases between the two ends. The CDR3 is 13 amino acids. CDR3 nucleotide sequence: TGCAGCGTTGGGGGCGAAGGCAATCAGCCCCAGCATTTT. Translated: CSVGGEGNQPQHF.

This clone was seen a single time. The CDR3 DNA follows: TGTGCCAGCAGTGAGGGGGCGCCTGGAAACACCATATATTTT. Translated: CASSEGAPGNTIYF. The chain employs TRBV28 and TRBJ1-3; TRBD1 matches at 7 bases. CDR3 length equals 14 residues. The junction had 3 bases not matched to a gene; V was cut back by 5 bases and J by 2 bases. Germline V gene data show CDR1 as MDHEN and CDR2 as SYDVKM.

The rearrangement joins TRBV7-9 to TRBJ1-1, with D maybe TRBD1 (5 bases). Trimming left V 5 bases short and J 3 bases short, with 16 bases between. CDR1 SEHNR and CDR2 FQNEAQ come from the germline V gene (reference sequence). The CDR3 runs to 15 residues. The CDR3 loop reads CASSPRGSADTEAFF. In nucleotides, the CDR3 is TGTGCCAGCAGCCCCCGGGGCTCGGCGGACACTGAAGCTTTCTTT.